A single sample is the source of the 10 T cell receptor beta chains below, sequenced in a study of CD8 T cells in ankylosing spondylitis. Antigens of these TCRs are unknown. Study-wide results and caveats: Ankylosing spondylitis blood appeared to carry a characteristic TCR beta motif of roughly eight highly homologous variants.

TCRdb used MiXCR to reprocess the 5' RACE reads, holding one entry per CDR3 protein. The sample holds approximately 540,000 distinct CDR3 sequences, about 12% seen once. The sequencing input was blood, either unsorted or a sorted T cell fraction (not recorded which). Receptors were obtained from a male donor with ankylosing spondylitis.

CDR3 DNA: TGTGCCAGCAGCGTTCGCCAGGAGGACTCACCCCTCCACTTT. Translating it yields CASSVRQEDSPLHF. The chain carries TRBV9 and TRBJ1-6, with no clear D. The CDR3 runs to 14 residues. CDR1 is SGDLS, CDR2 YYNGEE, per germline. V lost 2 bases to trimming and J lost 10 bases, with 13 bases between them.

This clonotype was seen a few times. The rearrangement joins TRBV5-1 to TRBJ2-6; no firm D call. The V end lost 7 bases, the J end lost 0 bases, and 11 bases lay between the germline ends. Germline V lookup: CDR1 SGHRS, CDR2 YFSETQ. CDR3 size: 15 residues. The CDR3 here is CASALDGSGANVLTF. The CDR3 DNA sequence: TGCGCCAGCGCCCTCGATGGCTCTGGGGCCAACGTCCTGACTTTC.

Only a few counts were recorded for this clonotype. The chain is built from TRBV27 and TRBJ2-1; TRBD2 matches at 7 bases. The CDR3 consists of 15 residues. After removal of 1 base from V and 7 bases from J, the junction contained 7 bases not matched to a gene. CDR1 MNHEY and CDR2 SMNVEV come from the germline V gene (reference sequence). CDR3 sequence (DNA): TGTGCCAGCAGTTTATGGGGGAGGGCCTTTAATGAGCAGTTCTTC. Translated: CASSLWGRAFNEQFF.

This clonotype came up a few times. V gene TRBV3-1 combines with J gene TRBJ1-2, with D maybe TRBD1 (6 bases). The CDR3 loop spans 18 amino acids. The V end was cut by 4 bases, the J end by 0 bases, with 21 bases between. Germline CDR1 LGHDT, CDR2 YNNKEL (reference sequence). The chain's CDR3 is CASSLAWGRTEANYGYTF. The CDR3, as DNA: TGTGCCAGCAGCCTGGCGTGGGGACGGACAGAAGCTAACTATGGCTACACCTTC.

CDR3 sequence: CASRSGTDMNTEAFF. As DNA, the CDR3 is TGTGCCAGCAGGTCCGGGACAGACATGAACACTGAAGCTTTCTTT. The genes are TRBV6-1 and TRBJ1-1; 7 bases agree with TRBD1. The V segment lost 6 bases and the J segment 0 bases; nucleotides outside the gene matches: 7. The CDR3 runs to 15 residues. Germline lookup yields CDR1 MNHNS and CDR2 SASEGT.

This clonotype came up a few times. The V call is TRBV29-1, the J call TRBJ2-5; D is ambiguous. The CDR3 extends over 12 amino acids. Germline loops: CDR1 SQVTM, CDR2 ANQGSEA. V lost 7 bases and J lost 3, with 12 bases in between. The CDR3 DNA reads TGCAGCGCTCAAAGACCCGAAGAGACCCAGTACTTC. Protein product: CSAQRPEETQYF. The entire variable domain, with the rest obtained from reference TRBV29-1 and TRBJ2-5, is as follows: SAVISQKPSRDICQRGTSLTIQCQVDSQVTMMFWYRQQPGQSLTLIATANQGSEATYESGFVIDKFPISRPNLTFSTLTVSNMSPEDSSIYLCSAQRPEETQYFGPGTRLLVL.

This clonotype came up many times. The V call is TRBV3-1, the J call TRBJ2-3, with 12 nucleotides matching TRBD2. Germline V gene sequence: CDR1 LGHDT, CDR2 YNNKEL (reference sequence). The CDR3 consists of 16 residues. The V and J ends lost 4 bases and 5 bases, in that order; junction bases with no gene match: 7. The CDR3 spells CASSPLAGGPQDTQYF. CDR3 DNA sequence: TGTGCCAGCAGCCCTCTAGCGGGAGGGCCCCAAGATACGCAGTATTTT.

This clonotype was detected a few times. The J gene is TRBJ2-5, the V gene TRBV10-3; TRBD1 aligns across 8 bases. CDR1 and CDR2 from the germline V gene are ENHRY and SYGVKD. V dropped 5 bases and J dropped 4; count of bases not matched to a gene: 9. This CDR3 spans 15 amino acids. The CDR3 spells CAISPGRGPRETQYF. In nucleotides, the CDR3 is TGTGCCATCAGTCCCGGCAGGGGGCCAAGAGAGACCCAGTACTTC.

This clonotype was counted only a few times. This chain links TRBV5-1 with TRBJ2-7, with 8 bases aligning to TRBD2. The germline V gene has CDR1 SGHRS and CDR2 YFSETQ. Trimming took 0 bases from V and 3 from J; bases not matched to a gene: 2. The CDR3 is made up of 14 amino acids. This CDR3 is CASSLGLASYEQYV. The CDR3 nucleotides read TGCGCCAGCAGCTTGGGACTAGCGAGCTACGAGCAGTACGTC.

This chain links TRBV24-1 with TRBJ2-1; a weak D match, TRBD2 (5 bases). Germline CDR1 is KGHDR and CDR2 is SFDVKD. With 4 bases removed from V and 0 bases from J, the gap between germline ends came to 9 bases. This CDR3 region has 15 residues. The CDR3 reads CATSDGLDSYNEQFF. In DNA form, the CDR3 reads TGTGCCACCAGTGACGGACTTGACTCCTACAATGAGCAGTTCTTC.